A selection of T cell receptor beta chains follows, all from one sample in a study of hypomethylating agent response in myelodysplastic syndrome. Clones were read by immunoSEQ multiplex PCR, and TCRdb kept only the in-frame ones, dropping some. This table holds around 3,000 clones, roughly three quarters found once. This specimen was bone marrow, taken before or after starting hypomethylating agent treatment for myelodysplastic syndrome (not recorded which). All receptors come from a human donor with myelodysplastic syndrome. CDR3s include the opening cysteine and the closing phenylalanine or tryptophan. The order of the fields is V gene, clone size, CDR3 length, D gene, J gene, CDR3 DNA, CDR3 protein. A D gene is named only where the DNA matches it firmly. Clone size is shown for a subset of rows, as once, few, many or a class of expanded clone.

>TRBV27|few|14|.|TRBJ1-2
TGTGCCAGCAGTTTAACGGGGGGTAACTATGGCTACACCTTC
CASSLTGGNYGYTF
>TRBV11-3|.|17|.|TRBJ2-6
TGTGCCAGCAGCTCCAACGGACTGCTCTCTGGGGCCAACGTCCTGACTTTC
CASSSNGLLSGANVLTF
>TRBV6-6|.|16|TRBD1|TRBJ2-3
TGTGCCAGCAGCGTACTCACAGGGGGCACGGCAGATACGCAGTATTTT
CASSVLTGGTADTQYF
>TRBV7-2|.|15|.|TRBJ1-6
TGTGCCAGCAGCCGAGTGTGGTGGGCTTATTCACCCCTCCACTTT
CASSRVWWAYSPLHF
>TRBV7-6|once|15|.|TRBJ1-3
TGTGCCAGCAGCTTAGGTGGGGGCGATGGAAACACCATATATTTT
CASSLGGGDGNTIYF
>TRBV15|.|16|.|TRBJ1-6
TGTGCCACCAGCAGAGGGTCATACGCTTATAATTCACCCCTCCACTTT
CATSRGSYAYNSPLHF
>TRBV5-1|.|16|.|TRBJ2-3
TGCGCCAGCAGTCCCTACCGGAGAGGGCTTGGAGATACGCAGTATTTT
CASSPYRRGLGDTQYF
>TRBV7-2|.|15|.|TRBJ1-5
TGTGCCAGCAGCTTAGCCTTAGGGCCCCATCAGCCCCAGCATTTT
CASSLALGPHQPQHF
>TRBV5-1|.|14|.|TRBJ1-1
TGCGCCAGCAGCTTGTCCGGTATGAACACTGAAGCTTTCTTT
CASSLSGMNTEAFF
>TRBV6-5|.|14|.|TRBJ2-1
TGTGCCAGCAGTTACTCTAGGGGCGACAATGAGCAGTTCTTC
CASSYSRGDNEQFF
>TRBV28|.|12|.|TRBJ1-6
TGTGCCAGCAGTCCTCCCCGGGGTGCCCTCCACTTT
CASSPPRGALHF
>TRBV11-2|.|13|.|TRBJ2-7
TGTGCCAGCAGCTTCAGGAGGGCCTACGAGCAGTACTTC
CASSFRRAYEQYF
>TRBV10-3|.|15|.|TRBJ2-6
TGTGCCATAGGACAGCTACTAACTGGGGCCAACGTCCTGACTTTC
CAIGQLLTGANVLTF
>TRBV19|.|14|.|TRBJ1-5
TGTGCCAGCAGACAGCGACGTAGCAATCAGCCCCAGCATTTT
CASRQRRSNQPQHF
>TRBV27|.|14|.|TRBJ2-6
TGTGCCAGCAGTTTCTCCTCTGGGGCCAACGTCCTGACTTTC
CASSFSSGANVLTF
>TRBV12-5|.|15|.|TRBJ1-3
TGTGCTAGTGGTAGGTCGGGGGGAGCTGGAAACACCATATATTTT
CASGRSGGAGNTIYF
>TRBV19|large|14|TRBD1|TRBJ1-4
TGTGCCAGTAGTCTCCGGGACAGGGATGAAAAACTGTTTTTT
CASSLRDRDEKLFF
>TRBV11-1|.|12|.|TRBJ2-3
TGTGCCAGCAGCTTAGTCGGGGGCGCCAAGTATTTT
CASSLVGGAKYF
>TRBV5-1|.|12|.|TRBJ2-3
TGCGCCAGCAGCTTTAACACAGATACGCAGTATTTT
CASSFNTDTQYF
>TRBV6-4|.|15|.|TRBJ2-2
TGTGCCAGCAGTGAGGAAGCTTCTAACACCGGGGAGCTGTTTTTT
CASSEEASNTGELFF
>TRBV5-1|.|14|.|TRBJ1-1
TGCGCCAGCAGCTTGGGGGAAGGCCGCGCTGAAGCTTTCTTT
CASSLGEGRAEAFF
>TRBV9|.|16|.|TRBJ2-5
TGTGCCAGCAGCCCAGCCGGGGGACAAAGCCAAGAGACCCAGTACTTC
CASSPAGGQSQETQYF
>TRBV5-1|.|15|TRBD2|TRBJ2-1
TGCGCCAGCAGCTTCGGGGGGGACGCCTACAATGAGCAGTTCTTC
CASSFGGDAYNEQFF
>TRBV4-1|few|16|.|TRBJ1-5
TGCGCCAGCAGCCAAGGGCGGGGACGGAGCAATCAGCCCCAGCATTTT
CASSQGRGRSNQPQHF
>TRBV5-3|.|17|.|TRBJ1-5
TGTGCCAGAAGCTTGGATCCGAGATGTTATAGCAATCAGCCCCAGCATTTT
CARSLDPRCYSNQPQHF
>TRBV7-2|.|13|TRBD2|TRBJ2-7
TGTGCCAGCAGCTTAGTGGGAGGGAACGAGCAGTACTTC
CASSLVGGNEQYF